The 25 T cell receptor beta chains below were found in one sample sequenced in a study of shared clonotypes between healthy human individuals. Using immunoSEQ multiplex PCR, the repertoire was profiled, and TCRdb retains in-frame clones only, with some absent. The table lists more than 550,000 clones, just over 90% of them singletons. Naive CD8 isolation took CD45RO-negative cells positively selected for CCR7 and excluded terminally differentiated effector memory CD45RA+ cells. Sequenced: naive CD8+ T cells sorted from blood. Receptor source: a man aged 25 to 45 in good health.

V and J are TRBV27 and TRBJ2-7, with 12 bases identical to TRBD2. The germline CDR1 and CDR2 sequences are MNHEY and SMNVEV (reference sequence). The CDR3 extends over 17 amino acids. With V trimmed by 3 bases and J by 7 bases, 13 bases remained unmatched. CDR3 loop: CASSLTSGRATPGEQYF. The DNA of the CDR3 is TGTGCCAGCAGTTTGACTAGCGGGAGAGCCACCCCCGGGGAGCAGTACTTC.

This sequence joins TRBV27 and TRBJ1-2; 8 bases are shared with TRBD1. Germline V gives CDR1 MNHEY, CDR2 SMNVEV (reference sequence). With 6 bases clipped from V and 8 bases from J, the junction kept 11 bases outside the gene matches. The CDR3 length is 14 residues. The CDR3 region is CASSGTGLGRGYTF. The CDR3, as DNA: TGTGCCAGCAGCGGGACAGGACTGGGGAGGGGCTACACCTTC.

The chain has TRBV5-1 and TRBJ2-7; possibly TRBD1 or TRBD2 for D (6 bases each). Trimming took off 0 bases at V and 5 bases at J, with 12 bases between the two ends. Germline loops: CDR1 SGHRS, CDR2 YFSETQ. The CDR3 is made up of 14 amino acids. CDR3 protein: CASSLDPGADEQYF. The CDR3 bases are TGCGCCAGCAGCTTGGACCCGGGGGCGGACGAGCAGTACTTC.

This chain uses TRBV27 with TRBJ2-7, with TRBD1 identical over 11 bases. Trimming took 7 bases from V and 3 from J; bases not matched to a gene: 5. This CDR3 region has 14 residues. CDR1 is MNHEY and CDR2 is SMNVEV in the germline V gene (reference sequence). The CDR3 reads CASTKGTGGYEQYF. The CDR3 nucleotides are TGTGCCAGCACCAAAGGGACAGGGGGCTACGAGCAGTACTTC.

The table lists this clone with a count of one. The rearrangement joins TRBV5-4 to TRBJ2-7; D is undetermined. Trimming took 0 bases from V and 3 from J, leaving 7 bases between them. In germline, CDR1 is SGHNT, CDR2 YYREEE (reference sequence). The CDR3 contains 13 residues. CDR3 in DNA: TGTGCCAGCAGCTTGGAATATGACTACGAGCAGTACTTC. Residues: CASSLEYDYEQYF.

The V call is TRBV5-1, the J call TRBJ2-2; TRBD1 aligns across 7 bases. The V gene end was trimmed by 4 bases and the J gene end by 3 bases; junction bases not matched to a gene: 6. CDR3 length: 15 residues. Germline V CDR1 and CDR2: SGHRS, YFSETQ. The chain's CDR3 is CASSGQEVDTGELFF. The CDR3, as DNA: TGCGCCAGCAGCGGACAGGAGGTAGACACCGGGGAGCTGTTTTTT.

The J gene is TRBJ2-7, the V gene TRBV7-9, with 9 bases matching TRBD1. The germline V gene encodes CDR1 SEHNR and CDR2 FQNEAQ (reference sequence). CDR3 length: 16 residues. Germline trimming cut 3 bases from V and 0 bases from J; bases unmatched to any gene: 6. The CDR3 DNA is TGTGCCAGCAGCTTTATTCGGGACAGGGACTCCTACGAGCAGTACTTC. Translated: CASSFIRDRDSYEQYF.

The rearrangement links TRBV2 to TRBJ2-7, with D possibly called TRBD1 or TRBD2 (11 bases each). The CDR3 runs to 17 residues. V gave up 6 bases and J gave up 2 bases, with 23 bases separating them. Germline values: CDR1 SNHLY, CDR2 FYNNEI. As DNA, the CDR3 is TGTGCCAGCAGCACCGGGACAGGGGGACTAGCGGCCTACGAGCAGTACTTC. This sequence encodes CASSTGTGGLAAYEQYF.

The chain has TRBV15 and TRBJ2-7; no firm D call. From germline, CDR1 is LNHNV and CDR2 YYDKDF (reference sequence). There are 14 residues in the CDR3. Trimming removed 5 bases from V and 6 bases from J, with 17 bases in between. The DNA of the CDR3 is TGTGCCACCAGCCAGACGTTAGGCGGCAGCGAGCAGTACTTC. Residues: CATSQTLGGSEQYF.

The CDR3 is CASSEGPRGETQYF. CDR3 nucleotide sequence: TGTGCCAGCAGTGAGGGTCCCAGGGGAGAGACCCAGTACTTC. The chain links TRBV6-1 to TRBJ2-5, with D possibly being TRBD1 (6 bases). Trimming removed 3 bases from V and 4 bases from J, with 12 bases in between. Germline values: CDR1 MNHNS, CDR2 SASEGT. The CDR3 is 14 amino acids.

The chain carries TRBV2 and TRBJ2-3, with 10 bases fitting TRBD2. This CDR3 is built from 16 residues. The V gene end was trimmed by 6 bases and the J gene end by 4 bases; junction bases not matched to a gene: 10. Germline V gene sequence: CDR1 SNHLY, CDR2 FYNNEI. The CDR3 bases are TGTGCCAGCAGGGAAATAGCGGGAGGTTCCGCAGATACGCAGTATTTT. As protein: CASREIAGGSADTQYF.

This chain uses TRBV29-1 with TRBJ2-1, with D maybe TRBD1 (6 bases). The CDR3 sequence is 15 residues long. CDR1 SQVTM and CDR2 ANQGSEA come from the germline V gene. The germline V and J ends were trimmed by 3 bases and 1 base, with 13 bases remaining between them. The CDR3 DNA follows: TGCAGCGTTGATGGGGGCCCAGGGTCCTACAATGAGCAGTTCTTC. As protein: CSVDGGPGSYNEQFF.

The CDR3 DNA reads as TGTGCCAGCAGATACCGGGTCGGATATCAGCCCCAGCATTTT. It codes for CASRYRVGYQPQHF. V gene TRBV27 combines with J gene TRBJ1-5; no clear D. V lost 6 bases and J lost 5, with 14 bases in between. There are 14 residues in the CDR3. Looked up from germline, CDR1 is MNHEY and CDR2 is SMNVEV (reference sequence).

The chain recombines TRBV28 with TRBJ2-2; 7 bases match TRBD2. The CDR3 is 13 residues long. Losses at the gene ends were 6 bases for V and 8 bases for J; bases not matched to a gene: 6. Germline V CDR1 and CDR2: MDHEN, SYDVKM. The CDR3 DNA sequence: TGTGCCAGCAGACCTGGACTAGGGGGGGAGCTGTTTTTT. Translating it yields CASRPGLGGELFF.

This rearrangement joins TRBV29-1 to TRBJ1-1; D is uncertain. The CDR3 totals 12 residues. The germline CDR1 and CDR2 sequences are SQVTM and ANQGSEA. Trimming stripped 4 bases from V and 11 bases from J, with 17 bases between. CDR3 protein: CSVGTSVWDAFF. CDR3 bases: TGCAGCGTTGGGACCTCGGTGTGGGATGCTTTCTTT.

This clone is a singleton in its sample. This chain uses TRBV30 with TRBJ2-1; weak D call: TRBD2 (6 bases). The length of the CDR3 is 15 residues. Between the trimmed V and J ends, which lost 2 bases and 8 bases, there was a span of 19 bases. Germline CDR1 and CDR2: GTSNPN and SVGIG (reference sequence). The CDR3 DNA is TGTGCCTGGAGTCGGGAGAGTTTTGATAGCTATGAGCAGTTCTTC. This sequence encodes CAWSRESFDSYEQFF.

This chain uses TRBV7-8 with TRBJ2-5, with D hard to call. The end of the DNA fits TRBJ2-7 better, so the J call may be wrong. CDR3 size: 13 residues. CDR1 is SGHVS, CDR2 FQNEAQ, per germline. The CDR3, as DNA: TGTGCCAGCAGCCCCAGGTTATCCTACGAGCAGTACTTC. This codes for CASSPRLSYEQYF.

The CDR3 coding sequence is TGTGCCAGCAGTTTGTATCAGAGCAATGAGCAGTTCTTC. This sequence encodes CASSLYQSNEQFF. The chain links TRBV27 to TRBJ2-1; D gene unclear. V was shortened by 3 bases and J by 6 bases, with 9 bases between the two germline ends. CDR3 length: 13 amino acids. Germline V CDR1 and CDR2: MNHEY, SMNVEV (reference sequence).

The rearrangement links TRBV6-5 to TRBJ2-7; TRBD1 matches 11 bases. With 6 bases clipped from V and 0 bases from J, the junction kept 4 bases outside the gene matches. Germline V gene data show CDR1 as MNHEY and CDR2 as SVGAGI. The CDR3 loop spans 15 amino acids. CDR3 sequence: CASSMGQGGSYEQYF. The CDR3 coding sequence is TGTGCCAGCAGCATGGGACAGGGGGGCTCCTACGAGCAGTACTTC.

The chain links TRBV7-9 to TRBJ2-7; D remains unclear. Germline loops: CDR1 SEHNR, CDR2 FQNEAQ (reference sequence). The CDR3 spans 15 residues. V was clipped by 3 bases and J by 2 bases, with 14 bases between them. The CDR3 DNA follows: TGTGCCAGCAGCTTCGCGGAGCTACTAACCTACGAGCAGTACTTC. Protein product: CASSFAELLTYEQYF.

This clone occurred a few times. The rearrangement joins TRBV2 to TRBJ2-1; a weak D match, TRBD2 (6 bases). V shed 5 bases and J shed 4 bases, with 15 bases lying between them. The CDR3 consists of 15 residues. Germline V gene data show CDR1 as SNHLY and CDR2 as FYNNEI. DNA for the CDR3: TGTGCCAGCAGTTTCAGCCCCGGGACTTACAATGAGCAGTTCTTC. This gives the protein CASSFSPGTYNEQFF.

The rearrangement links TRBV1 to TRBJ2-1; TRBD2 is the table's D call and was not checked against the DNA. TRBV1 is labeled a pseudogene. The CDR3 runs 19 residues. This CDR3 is CTSSQVPPRERGTYNEQFF. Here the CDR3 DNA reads TGCACCAGCAGCCAAGTTCCTCCGCGGGAGAGAGGGACCTACAATGAGCAGTTCTTC.

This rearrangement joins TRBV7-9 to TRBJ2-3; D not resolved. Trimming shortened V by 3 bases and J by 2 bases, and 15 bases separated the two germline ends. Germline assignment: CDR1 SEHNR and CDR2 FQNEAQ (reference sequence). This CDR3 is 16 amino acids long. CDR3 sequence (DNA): TGTGCCAGCAGCTTGCCGAATTGGGATGACACAGATACGCAGTATTTT. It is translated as CASSLPNWDDTDTQYF.

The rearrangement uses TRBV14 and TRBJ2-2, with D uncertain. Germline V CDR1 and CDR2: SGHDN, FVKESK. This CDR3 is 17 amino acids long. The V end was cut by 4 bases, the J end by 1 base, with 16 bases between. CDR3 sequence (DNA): TGTGCCAGCAGCCCCAGCGCGAGCCATCTGAACACCGGGGAGCTGTTTTTT. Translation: CASSPSASHLNTGELFF.

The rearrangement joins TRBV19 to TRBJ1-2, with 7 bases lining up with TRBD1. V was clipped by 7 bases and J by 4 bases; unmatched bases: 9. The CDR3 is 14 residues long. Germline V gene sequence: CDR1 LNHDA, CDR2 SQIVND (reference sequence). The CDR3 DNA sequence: TGTGCCAGTACCTTCGGGCAGGGGGGCTATGGCTACACCTTC. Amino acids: CASTFGQGGYGYTF.